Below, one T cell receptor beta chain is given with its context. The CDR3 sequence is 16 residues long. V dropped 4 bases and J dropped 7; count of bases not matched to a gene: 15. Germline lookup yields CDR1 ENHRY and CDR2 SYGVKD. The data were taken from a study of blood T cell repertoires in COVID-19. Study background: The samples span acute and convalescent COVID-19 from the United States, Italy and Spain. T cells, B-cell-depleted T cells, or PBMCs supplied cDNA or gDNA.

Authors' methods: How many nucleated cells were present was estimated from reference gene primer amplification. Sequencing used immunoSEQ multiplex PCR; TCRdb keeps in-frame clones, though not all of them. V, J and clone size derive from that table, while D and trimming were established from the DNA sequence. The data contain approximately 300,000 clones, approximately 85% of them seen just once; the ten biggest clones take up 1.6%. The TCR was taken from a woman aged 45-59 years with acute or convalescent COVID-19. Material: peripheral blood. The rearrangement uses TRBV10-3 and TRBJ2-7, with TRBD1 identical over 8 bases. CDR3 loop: CAISALPGQDPREQYF. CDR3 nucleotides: TGTGCCATCAGTGCCCTACCGGGACAGGACCCTAGGGAGCAGTACTTC.